The 30 T cell receptor beta chains presented below share a single source sample, sequenced in a study of T cells in Graves' hyperthyroidism and ophthalmopathy. Amplified TCR beta CDR3 regions derived from RNA transcripts. The HTBI set primed first-round TCR CDR3 RT-PCR. TCRdb ran MiXCR on the multiplex PCR reads and lists one entry per CDR3 protein. The profile shows about 580,000 distinct CDR3 sequences, approximately 13% of them singletons. Sequenced sample: blood. The receptors come from a woman in her twenties or thirties with Graves' hyperthyroidism that later progressed to Graves' ophthalmopathy.

This chain joins TRBV28 and TRBJ2-1; TRBD2 aligns across 9 bases. CDR3 length: 20 residues. Per germline, CDR1 MDHEN and CDR2 SYDVKM. After removal of 7 bases from V and 10 bases from J, the junction contained 29 bases not matched to a gene. The CDR3 loop is CASIVGGGGFGGRAREEQFF. Written as DNA, the CDR3 is TGTGCCAGCATCGTCGGGGGCGGCGGCTTTGGCGGGAGGGCTCGGGAGGAGCAGTTCTTC.

With regard to this clonotype: A junction boundary mismatches the germline segment, possibly from a read error. V usage is TRBV20-1 and J usage is TRBJ1-2; no firm D call. Germline V gene lookup returns CDR1 DFQATT and CDR2 SNEGSKA (reference sequence). The CDR3 has 12 amino acids. The CDR3 DNA reads TGCAGTGCCGGGCGGGGTGGATATGGCGACACCTTC. Its translation: CSAGRGGYGDTF.

As to this clonotype: A read error may explain this, as a much larger clone is one base away. V gene TRBV7-2 combines with J gene TRBJ2-7; TRBD2 matches at 7 bases. The DNA end is a closer match to TRBJ2-1, so the J assignment may be wrong. The germline gives CDR1 SGHTA, CDR2 FQGNSA. The CDR3 runs 14 residues. The CDR3 is CASSLSGVTYEQFF. CDR3 DNA: TGTGCCAGCAGCTTAAGCGGGGTTACCTACGAGCAGTTCTTC.

This clonotype appeared many times. The chain uses TRBV5-1 and TRBJ2-1, with 7 nucleotides matching TRBD1. The CDR3 sequence is 16 residues long. With V trimmed by 4 bases and J by 0 bases, 7 bases remained unmatched. CDR1 and CDR2 (germline): SGHRS, YFSETQ. CDR3 bases: TGCGCCAGCAGCGCCCAAACAGGGGTCTCCTACAATGAGCAGTTCTTC. Amino acids: CASSAQTGVSYNEQFF.

This clonotype was recorded at least ten times. The V gene is TRBV9, the J gene TRBJ2-3; D is uncertain. V was clipped by 0 bases and J by 6 bases, with 11 bases between them. From germline, CDR1 is SGDLS and CDR2 YYNGEE. The CDR3 spans 14 residues. The chain's CDR3 is CASSVASAGDTQYF. In DNA form, the CDR3 reads TGTGCCAGCAGCGTAGCGTCAGCCGGCGATACGCAGTATTTT.

The chain joins TRBV24-1 to TRBJ2-1, with D uncertain. Germline V gene sequence: CDR1 KGHDR, CDR2 SFDVKD. The germline V and J ends were trimmed by 1 base and 5 bases, with 8 bases remaining between them. This CDR3 contains 14 residues. CDR3 nucleotides: TGTGCCACCAGTGATTTAGGAGAGAACAATGAGCAGTTCTTC. Translation: CATSDLGENNEQFF.

This clonotype was seen ten or more times. V is TRBV13 and J is TRBJ1-1, with TRBD1 matching over 7 bases. V was clipped by 0 bases and J by 5 bases; unmatched bases: 6. Germline CDR1 reads PRHDT; CDR2 reads FYEKMQ (reference sequence). The CDR3 is made up of 15 amino acids. The CDR3 DNA sequence: TGTGCCAGCAGCTTAGGCATGTCAGGGGGAACTGAAGCTTTCTTT. This gives the protein CASSLGMSGGTEAFF.

This clonotype was observed at least ten times. The chain couples TRBV28 to TRBJ2-6, with 7 bases that match TRBD1. The CDR3 contains 20 residues. Germline V gives CDR1 MDHEN, CDR2 SYDVKM. Unmatched junction bases numbered 12, after V lost 1 base and J lost 0 bases. CDR3 DNA: TGTGCCAGCAGTTTATCTCTCTTCGGGGACAGTTCCTCTGGGGCCAACGTCCTGACTTTC. Translation gives CASSLSLFGDSSSGANVLTF. Full variable domain (missing parts from reference TRBV28 and TRBJ2-6): DVKVTQSSRYLVKRTGEKVFLECVQDMDHENMFWYRQDPGLGLRLIYFSYDVKMKEKGDIPEGYSVSREKKERFSLILESASTNQTSMYLCASSLSLFGDSSSGANVLTFGAGSRLTVL.

The chain is built from TRBV19 and TRBJ2-1, with a weak D call TRBD2 (5 bases). This CDR3 is built from 14 residues. Germline V gives CDR1 LNHDA, CDR2 SQIVND (reference sequence). The germline V and J ends were trimmed by 4 bases and 7 bases, with 14 bases remaining between them. Written as DNA, the CDR3 is TGTGCCAGTAGTAAACCGGGTCCGGGGAATGAGCAGTTCTTC. Protein: CASSKPGPGNEQFF. Complete variable domain (other parts from reference TRBV19 and TRBJ2-1): DGGITQSPKYLFRKEGQNVTLSCEQNLNHDAMYWYRQDPGQGLRLIYYSQIVNDFQKGDIAEGYSVSREKKESFPLTVTSAQKNPTAFYLCASSKPGPGNEQFFGPGTRLTVL.

This clonotype was observed a few times. The genes are TRBV30 and TRBJ2-7; 7 bases fit TRBD2. Germline trimming cut 0 bases from V and 4 bases from J; bases unmatched to any gene: 18. CDR3 length: 18 residues. From germline, CDR1 is GTSNPN and CDR2 SVGIG (reference sequence). The CDR3 region has the DNA TGTGCCTGGAGTGTAACGGGGGAAATAGCGGGCCTAGGGTACGAGCAGTACTTC. Protein sequence: CAWSVTGEIAGLGYEQYF.

The V and J genes are TRBV7-3 and TRBJ2-6, with D perhaps matching TRBD2 (5 bases). The V end was cut by 0 bases, the J end by 4 bases, with 13 bases between. The CDR3 is made up of 17 amino acids. The germline V gene has CDR1 SGHTA and CDR2 FQGTGA. The CDR3 loop is CASSLTLVGEGANVLTF. The CDR3 DNA sequence: TGTGCCAGCAGCTTAACCCTCGTCGGGGAGGGGGCCAACGTCCTGACTTTC.

This clonotype was recorded at least ten times. A much larger clone lies one base from this, so it may be a read error. The V gene is TRBV28, the J gene TRBJ2-7; D uncertain. The CDR3 is made up of 11 amino acids. V shed 5 bases and J shed 3 bases, with 5 bases lying between them. Per the germline V gene, CDR1 is MDHEN and CDR2 is SYDVKM. CDR3 sequence (DNA): TGTGCCAGCAGTAAAGGCTACGAGCAGTACTTC. This translates into CASSKGYEQYF. The full variable domain, completed using reference TRBV28 and TRBJ2-7, is DVKVTQSSRYLVKRTGEKVFLECVQDMDHENMFWYRQDPGLGLRLIYFSYDVKMKEKGDIPEGYSVSREKKERFSLILESASTNQTSMYLCASSKGYEQYFGPGTRLTVT.

This clonotype was observed at least ten times. The rearrangement uses TRBV3-1 and TRBJ2-1, with TRBD1 identical over 8 bases. J was trimmed by 7 bases and V by 0 bases; bases with no gene match: 5. CDR1 LGHDT and CDR2 YNNKEL come from the germline V gene (reference sequence). The CDR3 sequence is 15 residues long. The CDR3 bases are TGTGCCAGCAGCCAAGATTCAGGGGGCTGGAATGAGCAGTTCTTC. Its translation: CASSQDSGGWNEQFF.

Ten or more counts support this clonotype. The chain couples TRBV27 to TRBJ1-5; no definite D call. V lost 4 bases and J lost 9, with 10 bases in between. Germline V lookup: CDR1 MNHEY, CDR2 SMNVEV (reference sequence). The CDR3 extends over 12 amino acids. The CDR3 sequence: CASSSQGRPQHF. For the CDR3, the DNA is TGTGCCAGCAGTTCCCAAGGCAGGCCCCAGCATTTT.

This clonotype was counted between two and nine times. The chain couples TRBV6-2 or TRBV6-3 to TRBJ2-3, with no clear D. The CDR3 length is 14 residues. Trimming took 1 base from V and 2 from J, leaving 7 bases between them. CDR1 and CDR2 (germline): MNHEY, SVGEGT. The CDR3 loop is CASSYLQFTDTQYF. DNA for the CDR3: TGTGCCAGCAGTTACTTACAGTTCACAGATACGCAGTATTTT.

This clonotype has only a few counts. The V and J genes are TRBV9 and TRBJ2-7; 9 bases agree with TRBD1. V lost 0 bases and J lost 2; bases outside the gene matches: 3. CDR1 SGDLS and CDR2 YYNGEE come from the germline V gene. The CDR3 spans 15 residues. In nucleotides, the CDR3 is TGTGCCAGCAGCGTAGGGACAGGGGACCCCTACGAGCAGTACTTC. Protein product: CASSVGTGDPYEQYF.

The chain carries TRBV5-1 and TRBJ2-2; D remains ambiguous. CDR1 SGHRS and CDR2 YFSETQ come from the germline V gene. This CDR3 has 14 amino acids. The ends were cut back, 5 bases at V and 7 bases at J, with 15 bases in the middle. The CDR3 here is CASRETPLGGELFF. DNA of the CDR3: TGCGCCAGCAGAGAGACTCCCCTTGGCGGGGAGCTGTTTTTT.

This clonotype was recorded at least ten times. The chain employs TRBV12-3 or TRBV12-4 and TRBJ1-1; 10 nucleotides agree with TRBD1. The CDR3 runs 14 residues. Trimming removed 6 bases from V and 3 bases from J; junction bases left unmatched: 4. CDR3 region: CASSSTGGYTEAFF. The CDR3 DNA reads TGTGCCAGCAGCTCGACAGGGGGCTACACTGAAGCTTTCTTT.

This chain links TRBV27 with TRBJ1-2, with D maybe TRBD1 (6 bases). The CDR3 covers 17 residues. V lost 4 bases to trimming and J lost 0 bases, with 18 bases between them. In germline, CDR1 is MNHEY, CDR2 SMNVEV (reference sequence). CDR3 sequence: CASSSARQVGANYGYTF. The CDR3 region has the DNA TGTGCCAGCAGTTCAGCAAGACAGGTGGGAGCTAACTATGGCTACACCTTC.

Many counts were recorded for this clonotype. The chain uses TRBV5-1 and TRBJ2-1; the D gene could be TRBD1 or TRBD2 (5 bases each). Per the germline V gene, CDR1 is SGHRS and CDR2 is YFSETQ. The CDR3 runs to 15 residues. Trimming cost V 3 bases and J 7 bases, with 17 bases left between them. As DNA, the CDR3 is TGCGCCAGCAGCTCCCTAGTCTCGGGGCAGAATGAGCAGTTCTTC. This codes for CASSSLVSGQNEQFF.

This clonotype was counted ten times or more. V is TRBV6-1 and J is TRBJ1-5; TRBD1 aligns across 11 bases. CDR1 and CDR2 (germline): MNHNS, SASEGT. The CDR3 sequence is 17 residues long. The J segment lost 7 bases and the V segment lost 5 bases, leaving 13 bases of the junction unmatched. CDR3 residues: CASSTTIGQGAGQPQHF. The CDR3 DNA follows: TGTGCCAGCAGTACGACTATAGGACAGGGGGCAGGACAGCCCCAGCATTTT.

This clonotype showed up many times. This chain uses TRBV5-1 with TRBJ1-2; 7 bases are a match to TRBD1. The germline V gene encodes CDR1 SGHRS and CDR2 YFSETQ. This CDR3 has 18 residues. V lost 4 bases and J lost 3; bases outside the gene matches: 18. The CDR3 region has the DNA TGCGCCAGCAGCCGCCAAGGGGGCAGGATCGGTATGGACTATGGCTACACCTTC. This codes for CASSRQGGRIGMDYGYTF. Together with reference TRBV5-1 and TRBJ1-2, the CDR3 gives the full variable domain: KAGVTQTPRYLIKTRGQQVTLSCSPISGHRSVSWYQQTPGQGLQFLFEYFSETQRNKGNFPGRFSGRQFSNSRSEMNVSTLELGDSALYLCASSRQGGRIGMDYGYTFGSGTRLTVV.

This clonotype was observed at least ten times. This rearrangement joins TRBV7-3 to TRBJ2-3; D unclear. V was cut by 1 base and J by 0 bases, with 11 bases left in between. The germline V gene encodes CDR1 SGHTA and CDR2 FQGTGA. The CDR3 extends over 16 amino acids. The CDR3 region has the DNA TGTGCCAGCAGCTTAATTCCCTCCCCTAGCACAGATACGCAGTATTTT. It translates to CASSLIPSPSTDTQYF.

This clonotype was found many times. This chain joins TRBV27 and TRBJ2-7; TRBD1 or TRBD2 may be the D gene (5 bases each). The CDR3 has 14 amino acids. Germline V lookup: CDR1 MNHEY, CDR2 SMNVEV (reference sequence). V was cut by 0 bases and J by 3 bases, with 9 bases left in between. The CDR3 loop reads CASSLSGEVYEQYF. The CDR3, as DNA: TGTGCCAGCAGTTTATCGGGGGAAGTCTACGAGCAGTACTTC.

This clonotype was detected a few times. The chain recombines TRBV27 with TRBJ2-1, with TRBD2 as a possible D gene (7 bases). The length of the CDR3 is 13 residues. CDR1 is MNHEY and CDR2 is SMNVEV in the germline V gene (reference sequence). V gave up 4 bases and J gave up 7 bases, with 11 bases separating them. In DNA, the CDR3 is TGTGCCAGCAGTTGGGGGGGCGGGAATGAGCAGTTCTTC. Protein: CASSWGGGNEQFF.

This clonotype was found a few times. The CDR3 is CASSTGGRYEQYF. Here the CDR3 DNA reads TGTGCCAGCAGCACAGGGGGAAGGTACGAGCAGTACTTC. The gene calls are TRBV7-9 and TRBJ2-7; TRBD1 matches at 8 bases. J gave up 4 bases and V 5 bases, and 4 bases lay outside the gene matches. CDR1 and CDR2 from the germline V gene are SEHNR and FQNEAQ (reference sequence). This CDR3 is built from 13 residues.

Ten or more counts support this clonotype. This sequence joins TRBV10-3 and TRBJ2-7; 11 bases are a match to TRBD2. Germline values: CDR1 ENHRY, CDR2 SYGVKD. The V gene end was trimmed by 3 bases and the J gene end by 2 bases; junction bases not matched to a gene: 6. The CDR3 totals 16 residues. The CDR3 DNA follows: TGTGCCATCAGTGATTCGGGACTAGCGGTCGCCTACGAGCAGTACTTC. It translates to CAISDSGLAVAYEQYF.

This clonotype was recorded at least ten times. Written as DNA, the CDR3 is TGTGCCAGCAGTTCAAACAGGAGATATAATTCACCCCTCCACTTT. Its translation is CASSSNRRYNSPLHF. This chain uses TRBV12-3 or TRBV12-4 with TRBJ1-6; TRBD1 is a possible D gene (5 bases). V was pared by 4 bases and J by 4 bases, with 11 bases between. This CDR3 region has 15 residues.

The V gene is TRBV6-1, the J gene TRBJ1-5; D not certain. The CDR3 loop spans 14 amino acids. The V end was cut by 3 bases, the J end by 0 bases, with 6 bases between. CDR1 MNHNS and CDR2 SASEGT come from the germline V gene. CDR3: CASSDGLSNQPQHF. CDR3 coding DNA: TGTGCCAGCAGTGACGGACTTAGCAATCAGCCCCAGCATTTT.

In its sample, this clonotype was seen once. The chain has TRBV19 and TRBJ2-7; 11 bases match TRBD2. The CDR3 runs to 18 residues. Trimming cost V 5 bases and J 0 bases; bases outside gene matches: 12. Germline V gene lookup returns CDR1 LNHDA and CDR2 SQIVND (reference sequence). This chain's CDR3 is CASSSGLAGAGSSYEQYF. CDR3 bases: TGTGCCAGTAGTTCCGGACTAGCGGGTGCGGGGAGCTCCTACGAGCAGTACTTC. Together with reference TRBV19 and TRBJ2-7, the CDR3 gives the full variable domain: DGGITQSPKYLFRKEGQNVTLSCEQNLNHDAMYWYRQDPGQGLRLIYYSQIVNDFQKGDIAEGYSVSREKKESFPLTVTSAQKNPTAFYLCASSSGLAGAGSSYEQYFGPGTRLTVT.